This T cell receptor (beta chain) was found in a study of shared clonotypes between healthy human individuals. This table comes from immunoSEQ multiplex PCR, and its TCRdb copy is limited to in-frame clones, with some not included. This repertoire shows some 2 million clones, around 96% found once; its top ten account for under 1.5%. Naive-designated CD8 cells lacked CD45RO, were positively enriched for CCR7, and omitted terminally differentiated effector memory CD45RA+ cells. General observations from the study: Non-shared clonotypes had lower generation probabilities than those shared by all four donors. Limitation of the genetic and exposure-history diversity represented came from the few donors. On the whole, naive subsets had larger estimated richness than memory subsets had.

V lost 1 base to trimming and J lost 5 bases, with 12 bases between them. The CDR3 runs to 14 residues. Per germline, CDR1 LGHNA and CDR2 YSLEER. In the case of this clone: Its antigen is as yet unknown.

The receptor was isolated from a man in his late teens or twenties in good health. Sequenced sample: naive CD8+ T cells sorted from blood. V and J are TRBV4-3 and TRBJ2-7; D is unclear. CDR3 DNA: TGCGCCAGCAGCCAAGCAGGCAATATACACGAGCAGTACTTC. Its translation: CASSQAGNIHEQYF.